The 30 T cell receptor beta chains presented below share a single source sample, sequenced in a study of beta chain features in type 1 diabetes. The study reverse transcribed the entire isolated RNA, so it sequenced expressed TCRB transcripts. Sequencing was performed with immunoSEQ multiplex PCR; in TCRdb, only in-frame clones are kept and a portion is missing. Of 390,000 or so clones listed, roughly 13% are singletons. The source material was naive CD4+ T cells from blood. All receptors derive from a man aged 30 to 39 in good health.

About this clone itself: The germline gene is not matched at one end of the junction; a read error may be the cause. Other DNA sequences in the same sample also yield this CDR3. The chain has TRBV7-9 and TRBJ2-5, with TRBD2 identical over 10 bases. Germline V gene lookup returns CDR1 SEHNR and CDR2 FQNEAQ (reference sequence). The CDR3 runs 15 residues. CDR3 DNA: TGTGCCAGCAGCCTTACTAGCGGGGCCCAAGAGACACAGTACTTC. Amino acid sequence: CASSLTSGAQETQYF.

This clone was detected many times. The chain carries TRBV7-9 and TRBJ2-1, with 9 positions matching TRBD2. J lost 10 bases, V lost 9 bases, and 7 bases had no gene match. Germline CDR1 SEHNR, CDR2 FQNEAQ (reference sequence). The CDR3 loop spans 12 amino acids. The CDR3 nucleotides read TGTGCCAGTAACCCGCTAGCGGGAGAGCAGTTCTTC. This codes for CASNPLAGEQFF. Based on the CDR3 plus reference TRBV7-9 and TRBJ2-1, the full variable domain is DTGVSQNPRHKITKRGQNVTFRCDPISEHNRLYWYRQTLGQGPEFLTYFQNEAQLEKSRLLSDRFSAERPKGSFSTLEIQRTEQGDSAMYLCASNPLAGEQFFGPGTRLTVL.

The V and J genes are TRBV12-5 and TRBJ2-7; 8 positions agree with TRBD1. Per germline, CDR1 LGHNT and CDR2 FRNRAP. The CDR3 sequence is 14 residues long. V lost 5 bases and J lost 9; bases outside the gene matches: 12. The CDR3 loop reads CASGLGQGEGLQYF. CDR3 coding DNA: TGTGCTAGTGGTCTAGGACAGGGAGAAGGTTTGCAGTACTTC.

The chain uses TRBV5-1 and TRBJ1-2; 7 positions match TRBD1. Germline V gene data show CDR1 as SGHRS and CDR2 as YFSETQ. With 0 bases clipped from V and 5 bases from J, the junction kept 4 bases outside the gene matches. The CDR3 consists of 14 residues. The CDR3 sequence: CASSLGLQGYGYTF. The CDR3 DNA sequence: TGCGCCAGCAGCTTGGGACTACAGGGGTATGGCTACACCTTC.

This clone was seen a few times. J is TRBJ1-6 and V is TRBV18, with D perhaps matching TRBD1 (6 bases). Trimming took off 3 bases at V and 9 bases at J, with 15 bases between the two ends. The CDR3 covers 15 residues. Germline V gene sequence: CDR1 KGHSH, CDR2 LQKENI. CDR3 region: CASSPQQGLGSPLHF. For the CDR3, the DNA is TGTGCCAGCTCACCCCAACAGGGATTGGGTTCACCCCTCCACTTT.

CDR3 DNA sequence: TGCGCCAGCAGCCTGGGGACAGGCCCCAACTATGGCTACACCTTC. Its translation is CASSLGTGPNYGYTF. This chain uses TRBV5-1 with TRBJ1-2, with 8 bases lining up with TRBD1. CDR1 and CDR2 from the germline V gene are SGHRS and YFSETQ. This CDR3 has 15 residues. After removal of 4 bases from V and 2 bases from J, the junction contained 7 bases not matched to a gene.

J is TRBJ2-3 and V is TRBV5-1; tentatively, D is TRBD2 (6 bases). This CDR3 region has 14 residues. From germline, CDR1 is SGHRS and CDR2 YFSETQ. The V and J ends lost 10 bases and 2 bases respectively, with 17 bases between them. CDR3 loop: CASRTGTYTDTQYF. The CDR3 DNA is TGCGCCTCAAGGACCGGGACTTACACAGATACGCAGTATTTT.

Comments on this clone: At one end, the junction sequence differs from germline, possibly due to a read error. The CDR3 DNA reads TGTGCTAGCAGCTTACAGGGAAACACTGAAGCTTTCTTT. As protein: CASSLQGNTEAFF. This chain links TRBV6-6 with TRBJ1-1; possibly TRBD1 for D (6 bases). Germline loops: CDR1 MNHNY, CDR2 SVGAGI (reference sequence). The CDR3 is 13 residues long.

This clone was seen more than once but under ten times. V usage is TRBV25-1 and J usage is TRBJ2-7; D is possibly TRBD1 (6 bases). Germline V lookup: CDR1 MGHDK, CDR2 SYGVNS. V was clipped by 3 bases and J by 7 bases, with 13 bases between them. This CDR3 region has 13 residues. Here the CDR3 reads CASSDTGTREQYF. In DNA, the CDR3 is TGTGCCAGCAGTGATACCGGGACAAGAGAGCAGTACTTC.

The DNA for the CDR3 is TGTGCCAGCAGCCTCGGGACTAGGCCTGGGGCGAATGAGCAGTTCTTC. Amino acids: CASSLGTRPGANEQFF. The J gene is TRBJ2-1, the V gene TRBV11-2; 8 positions agree with TRBD2. This CDR3 comprises 16 residues. The ends lost 5 bases at V and 7 bases at J; junction bases unmatched: 13. Per the germline V gene, CDR1 is SGHAT and CDR2 is FQNNGV.

In this sample, this clone turned up a few times. The rearrangement uses TRBV6-6 and TRBJ2-7; 11 nucleotides align to TRBD2. The trim removed 6 bases at V and 3 bases at J, leaving 10 bases unmatched. The CDR3 has 16 amino acids. Per the germline V gene, CDR1 is MNHNY and CDR2 is SVGAGI (reference sequence). The CDR3 DNA reads TGTGCCAGCAGCCGTGCCCTAGCGGGGGGACTCTACGAGCAGTACTTC. Protein sequence: CASSRALAGGLYEQYF.

This chain joins TRBV12-5 and TRBJ2-1; D gene ambiguous. The CDR3 covers 14 residues. V lost 0 bases and J 8 bases, leaving 11 bases between the germline ends. Germline lookup yields CDR1 LGHNT and CDR2 FRNRAP. The CDR3 nucleotides are TGTGCTAGTGGTTTGGTTCGAGCGAAGGATGAGCAGTTCTTC. This encodes CASGLVRAKDEQFF. The variable domain in full, with the rest retrieved from reference TRBV12-5 and TRBJ2-1, is DARVTQTPRHKVTEMGQEVTMRCQPILGHNTVFWYRQTMMQGLELLAYFRNRAPLDDSGMPKDRFSAEMPDATLATLKIQPSEPRDSAVYFCASGLVRAKDEQFFGPGTRLTVL.

The chain joins TRBV6-7 to TRBJ1-1, with D unresolved. TRBV6-7 is labeled an ORF, and its function is uncertain. CDR3 length equals 12 residues. V was trimmed by 8 bases and J by 0 bases, leaving 7 bases between them. For the CDR3, the DNA is TGTGCCAGCCCGCCCATGAACACTGAAGCTTTCTTT. This encodes CASPPMNTEAFF.

V usage is TRBV7-2 and J usage is TRBJ2-1; 7 bases match TRBD2. The CDR3 totals 17 residues. Germline CDR1 and CDR2: SGHTA and FQGNSA. Germline trimming cut 4 bases from V and 4 bases from J; bases unmatched to any gene: 13. The CDR3 region has the DNA TGTGCCAGCAGCTCCCTCCCCTCGGGAGGACTATACAATGAGCAGTTCTTC. Amino acids: CASSSLPSGGLYNEQFF.

This rearrangement joins TRBV5-1 to TRBJ2-6; possibly TRBD1 or TRBD2 for D (5 bases each). The germline CDR1 and CDR2 sequences are SGHRS and YFSETQ. This CDR3 is built from 15 residues. V lost 0 bases to trimming and J lost 4 bases, with 8 bases between them. The CDR3 sequence: CASSLAGDGANVLTF. The DNA of the CDR3 is TGCGCCAGCAGCTTGGCCGGGGACGGGGCCAACGTCCTGACTTTC. Together with reference TRBV5-1 and TRBJ2-6, the CDR3 gives the full variable domain: KAGVTQTPRYLIKTRGQQVTLSCSPISGHRSVSWYQQTPGQGLQFLFEYFSETQRNKGNFPGRFSGRQFSNSRSEMNVSTLELGDSALYLCASSLAGDGANVLTFGAGSRLTVL.

This clone was seen more than once but under ten times. The rearrangement uses TRBV5-6 and TRBJ2-4; no reliable D call. This CDR3 comprises 16 residues. The V end lost 0 bases, the J end lost 6 bases, and 16 bases lay between the germline ends. Germline lookup yields CDR1 SGHDT and CDR2 YYEEEE. The CDR3 DNA follows: TGTGCCAGCAGCTTGGCCGTCGGCCAAAGAGGAAACATTCAGTACTTC. Protein: CASSLAVGQRGNIQYF.

This clone has a handful of counts. The CDR3 DNA sequence: TGTGCCAGTAGTAGCGGGACAGTCAATTCCTACGAGCAGTACGTC. This codes for CASSSGTVNSYEQYV. The gene calls are TRBV19 and TRBJ2-7; TRBD1 might be the D (7 bases). CDR3 size: 15 residues. Germline V gene sequence: CDR1 LNHDA, CDR2 SQIVND (reference sequence). Between the trimmed V and J ends, which lost 4 bases and 1 base, there was a span of 14 bases.

The CDR3 region is CASRGQGGYNEQFF. The CDR3 bases are TGTGCCAGCAGGGGACAGGGGGGTTACAATGAGCAGTTCTTC. J is TRBJ2-1 and V is TRBV28; TRBD1 aligns across 11 bases. The CDR3 is made up of 14 amino acids. Germline V gives CDR1 MDHEN, CDR2 SYDVKM. V lost 6 bases, J lost 4 bases, and 2 bases stayed unmatched.

The J gene is TRBJ2-7, the V gene TRBV21-1. TRBV21-1 is reported as a pseudogene. The CDR3 spans 14 residues. The CDR3 nucleotides are TGTGCCAGCAGCGGCTCCCGGGACCGCTACGAGCAGTACGTC. Amino acid sequence: CASSGSRDRYEQYV.

This clone showed up just a few times. The chain joins TRBV5-4 to TRBJ1-1, with 10 bases identical to TRBD1. This CDR3 contains 17 residues. Germline CDR1 is SGHNT and CDR2 is YYREEE (reference sequence). The V segment lost 0 bases and the J segment 6 bases; nucleotides outside the gene matches: 11. CDR3 in amino acids: CASSLGTKTGGAAEAFF. The CDR3 nucleotides are TGTGCCAGCAGCTTGGGCACTAAGACAGGGGGCGCGGCTGAAGCTTTCTTT.

The chain uses TRBV5-4 and TRBJ2-3, with D possibly being TRBD1 (5 bases). Trimming shortened V by 9 bases and J by 2 bases, and 13 bases separated the two germline ends. CDR3 length: 13 residues. Germline-derived CDR1 and CDR2 are SGHNT and YYREEE (reference sequence). CDR3 in DNA: TGTGCCACTTCTGACAGCCTCACAGATACGCAGTATTTT. It specifies CATSDSLTDTQYF.

This clone has only a few counts. The chain uses TRBV6-6 and TRBJ2-3; weak D call: TRBD1 (5 bases). With 2 bases removed from V and 6 bases from J, the gap between germline ends came to 9 bases. CDR3 length: 13 residues. CDR1 and CDR2 from the germline V gene are MNHNY and SVGAGI (reference sequence). The CDR3 nucleotides are TGTGCCAGCAGTTACAGGGGCGTGGATACGCAGTATTTT. It yields the protein CASSYRGVDTQYF.

This clone was recorded once. The chain links TRBV15 to TRBJ2-7, with D uncertain. CDR1 LNHNV and CDR2 YYDKDF come from the germline V gene (reference sequence). The CDR3 has 14 amino acids. V lost 1 base, J lost 2 bases, and 9 bases lay in between. This CDR3 reads CATSRGLGTYEQYF. In DNA, the CDR3 is TGTGCCACCAGCAGAGGTTTAGGGACCTACGAGCAGTACTTC.

The CDR3 protein is CATSRGSRTYGYTF. CDR3 DNA sequence: TGTGCCACCAGCAGAGGAAGTCGAACGTATGGCTACACCTTC. This rearrangement joins TRBV15 to TRBJ1-2; D gene unclear. Germline V gives CDR1 LNHNV, CDR2 YYDKDF (reference sequence). Trimming cost V 1 base and J 5 bases, with 11 bases left between them. The CDR3 is made up of 14 amino acids.

This rearrangement joins TRBV4-3 to TRBJ1-5; weak D call: TRBD1 (5 bases). Germline V lookup: CDR1 LGHNA, CDR2 YSLEER. The V and J ends lost 2 bases and 6 bases respectively, with 8 bases between them. The CDR3 length is 13 residues. CDR3: CASSQQRGQPQHF. CDR3 DNA: TGCGCCAGCAGCCAACAAAGGGGTCAGCCCCAGCATTTT.

CDR3 loop: CASSQGGTKYNEQFF. The CDR3 DNA follows: TGCGCCAGCAGCCAAGGTGGAACGAAATACAATGAGCAGTTCTTC. V gene TRBV4-1 combines with J gene TRBJ2-1; D is unclear. CDR1 is MGHRA, CDR2 YSYEKL, per germline. The CDR3 totals 15 residues. V was pared by 1 base and J by 4 bases, with 11 bases between.

The chain uses TRBV13 and TRBJ2-2; 7 bases agree with TRBD1. The germline V gene encodes CDR1 PRHDT and CDR2 FYEKMQ (reference sequence). Unmatched junction bases numbered 9, after V lost 5 bases and J lost 3 bases. The CDR3 covers 16 residues. The CDR3 here is CASSIQPGTDTGELFF. DNA of the CDR3: TGTGCCAGCAGCATACAACCAGGGACAGACACCGGGGAGCTGTTTTTT.

The CDR3 region has the DNA TGTGCCAGCAGTGACCGGGGCAGGGGGCTATATGGCTACACCTTC. Amino acid sequence: CASSDRGRGLYGYTF. The chain carries TRBV25-1 and TRBJ1-2, with TRBD1 identical over 8 bases. The CDR3 runs to 15 residues. The germline V gene encodes CDR1 MGHDK and CDR2 SYGVNS. V gave up 3 bases and J gave up 5 bases; unmatched junction bases: 8.

This clone was counted between two and nine times. V and J are TRBV30 and TRBJ2-3, with D perhaps matching TRBD1 (6 bases). Trimming shortened V by 5 bases and J by 3 bases, and 9 bases separated the two germline ends. Germline CDR1 and CDR2: GTSNPN and SVGIG (reference sequence). The CDR3 totals 12 residues. The DNA for the CDR3 is TGTGCCTGGGAGACAGGAACAGATACGCAGTATTTT. The encoded protein is CAWETGTDTQYF.

This clone appeared many times. The chain is built from TRBV14 and TRBJ2-4; D is possibly TRBD1 (6 bases). Germline CDR1 reads SGHDN; CDR2 reads FVKESK. CDR3 length equals 13 residues. V lost 2 bases and J lost 11, with 13 bases in between. The CDR3 loop reads CASSQTQGLLQYF. CDR3 nucleotides: TGTGCCAGCAGCCAAACCCAGGGGCTTCTTCAGTACTTC. Using reference TRBV14 and TRBJ2-4 for the parts outside the CDR3, the full variable domain is EAGVTQFPSHSVIEKGQTVTLRCDPISGHDNLYWYRRVMGKEIKFLLHFVKESKQDESGMPNNRFLAERTGGTYSTLKVQPAELEDSGVYFCASSQTQGLLQYFGAGTRLSVL.